This T cell receptor (beta chain) emerged from a study of molecular identifiers for immune sequencing clone quantification. By share of the sample, this clonotype is medium-sized (0.01 to 0.1%). What it recognizes is unknown. Germline V lookup: CDR1 MNHEY, CDR2 SVGAGI. There are 14 residues in the CDR3. V was pared by 7 bases and J by 3 bases, with 8 bases of the junction left unmatched. Study observations and caveats: Clones of above 20 RNA copies carried over 99% of effector molecules; in naive cells they carried under 1%.

From the PCR reads, TCRdb called clonotypes with MiXCR, one entry per CDR3 protein. Of roughly 9,700 distinct CDR3 sequences in the sample, approximately 20% were seen once. V is TRBV6-5 and J is TRBJ2-7, with 8 bases identical to TRBD1. The sequence was obtained from a human donor in good health. Some libraries in this study had Jurkat cell RNA spiked in. Sequencing was performed on naive CD8+ T cells from blood, with Jurkat cell RNA spiked in. Subset: FACS-sorted CD8+CD4-CCR7+CD45RA+ naive T cells. The CDR3 coding sequence is TGTGCCAGCACCCCTGGACAGGGAGACTACGAGCAGTACTTC. Protein sequence: CASTPGQGDYEQYF.